This TCR beta chain was profiled in a study of cytomegalovirus exposure and HLA in healthy donors. Concerning this clone itself: Its target is unknown.

Primers: 60 Vbeta forward and 13 Jbeta reverse. This table comes from immunoSEQ multiplex PCR, and its TCRdb copy is limited to in-frame clones, with some not included. The table includes about 190,000 clones, roughly 79% detected once. General study findings and limits: Of the V segments, some could not be distinguished, including TRBV6-2 and TRBV6-3, and were excluded. A cluster of highly shared sequence variants was likely a sequencing artifact. Altogether, 164 TCR beta chains were recorded as cytomegalovirus-associated.

Deletions cut 4 bases from V and 6 bases from J, with 10 bases between. The CDR3 contains 12 residues. The germline V gene has CDR1 SGHDT and CDR2 YYEEEE. Sequencing was carried out using PBMCs. This TCR derives from a woman aged 18 to 35 in good health and CMV-seronegative. This chain links TRBV5-6 with TRBJ1-2, with D uncertain. The CDR3 is CASSARRDGYTF. Written as DNA, the CDR3 is TGTGCCAGCAGCGCCCGGCGGGATGGCTACACCTTC.